The 14 T cell receptor beta chains in this list originate from one sample, sequenced in a study of tumor-infiltrating lymphocytes in localized non-small cell lung cancer. Data came from immunoSEQ multiplex PCR; TCRdb stores just in-frame clones and leaves some out. This table has over 10,000 clones, approximately 85% appearing once. The sample comprised uninvolved lung tissue not adjacent to the tumor. These receptors all stem from a human donor with non-small cell lung cancer.

This sequence joins TRBV2 and TRBJ2-7; D might be TRBD2 (7 bases). Germline assignment: CDR1 SNHLY and CDR2 FYNNEI. The CDR3 spans 15 residues. Trimming removed 7 bases at V and 2 bases at J, with 18 bases between. The CDR3 sequence is CASKRGGTGAYEQYF. For the CDR3, the DNA is TGTGCCAGCAAAAGGGGGGGAACGGGCGCCTACGAGCAGTACTTC.

V usage is TRBV6-1 and J usage is TRBJ2-7; 8 bases are shared with TRBD1. Germline CDR1 and CDR2: MNHNS and SASEGT. This CDR3 contains 12 residues. V dropped 6 bases and J dropped 7; count of bases not matched to a gene: 5. The CDR3 here is CASRQGAKEQYF. CDR3 nucleotides: TGTGCCAGCAGGCAGGGGGCGAAAGAGCAGTACTTC.

This clone was picked up one time. This chain joins TRBV5-1 and TRBJ1-2, with D unclear. V was trimmed by 4 bases and J by 3 bases, leaving 16 bases between them. CDR1 is SGHRS, CDR2 YFSETQ, per germline. This CDR3 comprises 15 residues. CDR3 in DNA: TGCGCCAGCAGCCGCCCGGAACAGCTAGACTATGGCTACACCTTC. Translation gives CASSRPEQLDYGYTF.

This clone occurred a few times. The chain combines TRBV20-1 with TRBJ2-7; D is uncertain. CDR1 and CDR2 (germline): DFQATT, SNEGSKA (reference sequence). There are 11 residues in the CDR3. V lost 3 bases to trimming and J lost 3 bases, with 6 bases between them. CDR3 coding DNA: TGCAGTGCTAGGGAGAACTACGAGCAGTACTTC. Residues: CSARENYEQYF.

The gene calls are TRBV27 and TRBJ2-7; D unresolved. Germline assignment: CDR1 MNHEY and CDR2 SMNVEV (reference sequence). Trimming stripped 5 bases from V and 4 bases from J, with 6 bases between. CDR3 length: 11 residues. The CDR3 sequence is CASSRRYEQYF. In nucleotides, the CDR3 is TGTGCCAGCAGTAGGAGATACGAGCAGTACTTC.

The chain is built from TRBV9 and TRBJ1-3; tentative D call: TRBD1 (5 bases). V lost 4 bases and J lost 4, with 21 bases in between. The CDR3 consists of 17 residues. In germline, CDR1 is SGDLS, CDR2 YYNGEE. This chain's CDR3 is CASSLHYGAPVGNTIYF. In nucleotides, the CDR3 is TGTGCCAGCAGCCTACACTACGGGGCCCCGGTCGGAAACACCATATATTTT.

This clone has just a few counts. The genes are TRBV7-2 and TRBJ2-7, with a possible D match to TRBD2 (6 bases). The V and J ends lost 6 bases and 0 bases respectively, with 15 bases between them. The CDR3 contains 15 residues. Germline assignment: CDR1 SGHTA and CDR2 FQGNSA. CDR3 loop: CASSSPGTLSYEQYF. Written as DNA, the CDR3 is TGTGCCAGCAGTTCCCCAGGGACTCTCTCCTACGAGCAGTACTTC.

The table lists this clone with a few counts. This chain connects TRBV11-2 to TRBJ2-3, with a tentative D call TRBD2 (7 bases). Trimming took off 4 bases at V and 3 bases at J, with 20 bases between the two ends. Germline CDR1 reads SGHAT; CDR2 reads FQNNGV. CDR3 length equals 17 residues. The CDR3 spells CASSWGGKAGVTDTQYF. In DNA form, the CDR3 reads TGTGCCAGCAGCTGGGGGGGCAAAGCCGGGGTTACAGATACGCAGTATTTT.

This clone occurred once. The chain has TRBV6-4 and TRBJ1-1; tentatively, D is TRBD1 (6 bases). Germline CDR1 MRHNA, CDR2 SNTAGT. The CDR3 consists of 14 residues. V gave up 0 bases and J gave up 9 bases, with 14 bases separating them. CDR3 sequence (DNA): TGTGCCAGCAGTGACTCAGGGCAGGGGAGTAAAGCTTTCTTT. It translates to CASSDSGQGSKAFF.

This chain connects TRBV5-1 to TRBJ1-6; D perhaps matches TRBD1 (5 bases). Per the germline V gene, CDR1 is SGHRS and CDR2 is YFSETQ. This CDR3 is built from 15 residues. Trimming took off 0 bases at V and 7 bases at J, with 11 bases between the two ends. The CDR3 reads CASSLGFQGNSPLHF. The CDR3, as DNA: TGCGCCAGCAGCTTGGGGTTCCAGGGAAATTCACCCCTCCACTTT.

V is TRBV9 and J is TRBJ1-6; the D gene is possibly TRBD1 (5 bases). The V and J ends lost 0 bases and 6 bases respectively, with 10 bases between them. The length of the CDR3 is 15 residues. In germline, CDR1 is SGDLS, CDR2 YYNGEE. CDR3 in amino acids: CASSVEGSSNSPLHF. The CDR3 region has the DNA TGTGCCAGCAGCGTAGAGGGGTCAAGTAATTCACCCCTCCACTTT.

DNA for the CDR3: TGCGCCAGCAGTGATATCCCTTATAGCAATCAGCCCCAGCATTTT. Residues: CASSDIPYSNQPQHF. The V call is TRBV10-2, the J call TRBJ1-5, with D hard to call. The CDR3 sequence is 15 residues long. V lost 3 bases, J lost 0 bases, and 9 bases lay in between. Germline CDR1 is WSHSY and CDR2 is SAAADI.

CDR3 region: CASSETSGNYNEQFF. The CDR3 nucleotides are TGTGCCAGCAGTGAGACTAGCGGGAACTACAATGAGCAGTTCTTC. The chain couples TRBV6-1 to TRBJ2-1; 11 bases line up with TRBD2. The V gene's germline CDR1 is MNHNS and CDR2 SASEGT. CDR3 length: 15 residues. Trimming removed 3 bases from V and 3 bases from J; junction bases left unmatched: 1.

This sequence joins TRBV6-5 and TRBJ2-2, with D unresolved. The CDR3 spans 12 residues. Trimming shortened V by 6 bases and J by 6 bases, and 8 bases separated the two germline ends. Germline values: CDR1 MNHEY, CDR2 SVGAGI. Here the CDR3 DNA reads TGTGCCAGCAGGACCATCTCCGGGGAGCTGTTTTTT. Translating it yields CASRTISGELFF.